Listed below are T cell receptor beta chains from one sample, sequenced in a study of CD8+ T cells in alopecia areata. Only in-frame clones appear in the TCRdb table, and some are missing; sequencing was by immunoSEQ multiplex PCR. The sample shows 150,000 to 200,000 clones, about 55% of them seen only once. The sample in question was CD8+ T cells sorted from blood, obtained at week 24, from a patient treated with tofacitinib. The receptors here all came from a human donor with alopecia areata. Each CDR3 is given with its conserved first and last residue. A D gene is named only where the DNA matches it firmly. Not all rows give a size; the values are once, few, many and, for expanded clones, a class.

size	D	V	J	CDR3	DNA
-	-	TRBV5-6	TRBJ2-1	CASSGPGGEQFF	TGTGCCAGCAGTGGTCCTGGGGGTGAGCAGTTCTTC
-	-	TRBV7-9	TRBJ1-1	CASSFLSGPEAFF	TGTGCCAGCAGCTTCCTATCGGGACCCGAGGCTTTCTTT
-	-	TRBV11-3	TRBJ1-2	CASSPRAIGDYGYTF	TGTGCCAGCAGCCCCCGCGCGATAGGGGACTATGGCTACACCTTC
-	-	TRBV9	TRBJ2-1	CASSVEGRDNEQFF	TGTGCCAGCAGCGTAGAGGGCAGAGACAATGAGCAGTTCTTC
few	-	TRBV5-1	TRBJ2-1	CASSLFRNDEQFF	TGCGCCAGCAGCTTGTTTAGGAATGATGAGCAGTTCTTC
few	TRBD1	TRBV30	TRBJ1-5	CAWSPSDRAGNQPQHF	TGTGCCTGGAGTCCTTCCGACAGGGCCGGCAATCAGCCCCAGCATTTT
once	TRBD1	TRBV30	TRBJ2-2	CAGQVYGELFF	TGTGCCGGACAGGTTTACGGGGAGCTATTTTTT
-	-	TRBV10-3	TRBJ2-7	CAIREQDYEQYF	TGTGCCATCAGGGAACAGGACTACGAGCAGTACTTC
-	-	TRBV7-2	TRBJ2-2	CASSFFPGELFF	TGTGCCAGCAGCTTTTTTCCCGGGGAGCTGTTTTTT
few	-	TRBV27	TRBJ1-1	CASRPSPTANTEAFF	TGTGCCAGCAGGCCAAGTCCGACAGCGAACACTGAAGCTTTCTTT
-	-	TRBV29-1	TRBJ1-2	CSVSGDGYGYTF	TGCAGCGTTTCCGGGGACGGCTATGGCTACACCTTC
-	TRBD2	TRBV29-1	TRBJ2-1	CSVLGLAGVNEQFF	TGCAGCGTTCTAGGACTAGCGGGGGTCAATGAGCAGTTCTTC
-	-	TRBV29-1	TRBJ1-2	CSVEGGTEYGYTF	TGCAGCGTTGAAGGGGGGACTGAGTATGGCTACACCTTC
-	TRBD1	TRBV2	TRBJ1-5	CASSPGQAYNQPQHF	TGTGCCAGCAGTCCGGGACAGGCTTACAATCAGCCCCAGCATTTT
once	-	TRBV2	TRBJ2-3	CASSDKRTSTDTQYF	TGTGCCAGCAGTGACAAGCGGACTAGCACAGATACGCAGTATTTT
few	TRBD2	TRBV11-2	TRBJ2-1	CASSLRKASGGAYEQFF	TGTGCCAGCAGCTTACGGAAGGCTAGCGGGGGGGCCTATGAGCAGTTCTTC
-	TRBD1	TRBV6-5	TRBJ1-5	CASGDRINQPQHF	TGTGCCAGCGGGGACAGGATCAATCAGCCCCAGCATTTT
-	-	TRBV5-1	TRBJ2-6	CASGQFRGSGANVLTF	TGCGCCAGCGGCCAATTTAGGGGGTCTGGGGCCAACGTCCTGACTTTC
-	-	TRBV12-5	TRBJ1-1	CASGRRGDDNTEAFF	TGTGCTAGTGGTCGCCGGGGGGATGATAACACTGAAGCTTTCTTT
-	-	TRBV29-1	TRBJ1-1	CSVEDLREGRALSFF	TGCAGCGTTGAAGATCTCAGGGAGGGGAGGGCTTTGTCTTTCTTT
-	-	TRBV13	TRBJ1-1	CASSPNPPSRVSTEAFF	TGTGCCAGCAGCCCGAACCCCCCAAGCAGGGTGAGCACTGAAGCTTTCTTT
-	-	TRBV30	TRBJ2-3	CAWSLVSIDTQYF	TGTGCCTGGAGTCTGGTATCAATAGATACGCAGTATTTT
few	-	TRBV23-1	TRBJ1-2	CASTEGTHYGYTF	TGCGCCAGCACAGAAGGCACTCACTATGGCTACACCTTC
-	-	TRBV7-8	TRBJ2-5	CASSLGVMEGGPETQYF	TGTGCCAGCAGCCTAGGTGTAATGGAGGGGGGCCCCGAGACCCAGTACTTC
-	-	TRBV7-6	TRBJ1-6	CASSATLGLSSPLHF	TGTGCCAGCAGCGCAACTTTGGGACTGTCTTCACCCCTCCACTTT
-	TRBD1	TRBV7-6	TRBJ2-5	CASSLGQGQETQYF	TGTGCCAGCAGCTTGGGACAGGGTCAAGAGACCCAGTACTTC
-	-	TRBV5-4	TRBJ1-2	CASSYDSDYGYTF	TGTGCCAGCAGCTACGACAGTGACTATGGCTACACCTTC
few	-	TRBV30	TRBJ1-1	CAWSPGNTEAFF	TGTGCCTGGAGCCCGGGGAACACTGAAGCTTTCTTT
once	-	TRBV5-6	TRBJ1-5	CASSLGGGSAPQHF	TGTGCCAGCAGCTTGGGAGGAGGATCTGCGCCCCAGCATTTT
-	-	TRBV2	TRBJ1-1	CASSTGPEAFF	TGTGCCAGCAGTACAGGTCCTGAAGCTTTCTTT
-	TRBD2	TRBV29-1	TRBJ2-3	CSVEFEREPTDTQYF	TGCAGCGTTGAATTTGAGCGGGAGCCTACAGATACGCAGTATTTT
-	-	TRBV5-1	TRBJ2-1	CASSLNGGNPHEQFF	TGCGCCAGCAGCTTGAATGGGGGAAATCCCCATGAGCAGTTCTTC
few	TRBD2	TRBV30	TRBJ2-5	CASYLGLAEETQYF	TGTGCCTCCTACTTGGGACTAGCTGAAGAGACCCAGTACTTC
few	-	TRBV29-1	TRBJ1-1	CSVGSASWDTEAFF	TGCAGCGTTGGATCCGCCTCGTGGGACACTGAAGCTTTCTTT
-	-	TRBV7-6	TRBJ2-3	CASSLELGAEDTQYF	TGTGCCAGCAGCTTAGAGTTAGGGGCGGAAGATACGCAGTATTTT
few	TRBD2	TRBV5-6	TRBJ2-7	CASSLGRRGAYYEQYF	TGTGCCAGCAGCCTTGGACGGCGGGGGGCCTACTACGAGCAGTACTTC
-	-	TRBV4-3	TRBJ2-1	CASSQDLADNEQFF	TGCGCCAGCAGCCAAGATTTGGCAGACAATGAGCAGTTCTTC
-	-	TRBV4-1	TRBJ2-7	CASSQDPTVSYEQYF	TGCGCCAGCAGCCAAGATCCGACAGTTTCCTACGAGCAGTACTTC
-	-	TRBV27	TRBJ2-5	CASRRAYSPQETQYF	TGTGCCAGCAGGCGAGCGTATAGCCCCCAAGAGACCCAGTACTTC
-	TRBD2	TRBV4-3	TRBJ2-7	CASSQDSSGAYEQYF	TGCGCCAGCAGCCAGGACTCTAGCGGGGCCTACGAGCAGTACTTC
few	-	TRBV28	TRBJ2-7	CASSLDRKGEQYF	TGTGCCAGCAGTCTCGACAGGAAGGGCGAGCAGTACTTC
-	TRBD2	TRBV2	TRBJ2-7	CASRDPSGGSVYEQYF	TGTGCCAGCAGAGACCCTAGCGGGGGGTCGGTCTACGAGCAGTACTTC
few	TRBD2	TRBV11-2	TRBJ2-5	CASSPPEGLAGQETQYF	TGTGCCAGCAGCCCCCCGGAGGGGCTAGCGGGCCAAGAGACCCAGTACTTC
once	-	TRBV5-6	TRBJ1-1	CASSLGARAEAFF	TGTGCCAGCAGCTTGGGGGCAAGAGCTGAAGCTTTCTTT
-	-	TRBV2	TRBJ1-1	CASIMIGDTEAFF	TGTGCCAGCATAATGATAGGAGACACTGAAGCTTTCTTT
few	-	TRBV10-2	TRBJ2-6	CASSDRRISSGANVLTF	TGCGCCAGCAGTGACAGGCGAATCAGCTCTGGGGCCAACGTCCTGACTTTC
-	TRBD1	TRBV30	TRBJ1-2	CAWSPRTGGYGYTF	TGTGCCTGGAGTCCTAGGACAGGGGGCTATGGCTACACCTTC
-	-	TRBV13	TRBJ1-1	CASAAGYNTEAFF	TGTGCCAGCGCCGCGGGGTATAACACTGAAGCTTTCTTT
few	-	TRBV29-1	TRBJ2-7	CSVLITGSPKYEQYF	TGCAGCGTTCTAATCACAGGGTCGCCAAAATACGAGCAGTACTTC
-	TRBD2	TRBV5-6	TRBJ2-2	CASSLGLAGLLTGELFF	TGTGCCAGCAGCTTGGGACTAGCGGGCCTACTCACCGGGGAGCTGTTTTTT
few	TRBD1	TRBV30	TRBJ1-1	CAWGHIGRGLTEAFF	TGTGCCTGGGGGCATATCGGCAGGGGGCTAACTGAAGCTTTCTTT
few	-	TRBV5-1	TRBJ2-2	CASSLAGELFF	TGCGCCAGCAGCTTGGCCGGGGAGCTGTTTTTT